The T cell receptor beta chain described here comes from a study of blood T cell repertoires in COVID-19. The ends lost 8 bases at V and 2 bases at J; junction bases unmatched: 7. This CDR3 contains 14 residues. Looked up from germline, CDR1 is KGHSH and CDR2 is LQKENI. Study processing details: Scientists estimated how many nucleated cells there were by amplifying reference gene primers. TCRdb's copy holds only in-frame clones and misses some; the assay was immunoSEQ multiplex PCR. The D gene and trimming were derived from the DNA, and the V and J assignments and clone size from that table. In the table there are approximately 200,000 clones, around 85% of which are singletons.

Sequenced input: PBMCs or T cells enriched from blood (not recorded which). The chain employs TRBV18 and TRBJ2-3; 7 bases are a match to TRBD1. The sequence derives from a woman aged 30 to 39 who had recovered from COVID-19. As DNA, the CDR3 is TGTGCCAGCCCAGAGGGGGCGGACACAGATACGCAGTATTTT. This encodes CASPEGADTDTQYF.